This record covers a single T cell receptor beta chain. Only in-frame clones appear in the TCRdb table, and some are missing; sequencing was by immunoSEQ multiplex PCR. The repertoire has about 170,000 clones, about 90% of them found once; the top ten carry roughly 7%. This record comes from a study of blood T cell repertoires in COVID-19. Whole-study context: T cells, B-cell-depleted T cells, or PBMCs provided the cDNA or gDNA that served as material.

Germline trimming cut 6 bases from V and 0 bases from J; bases unmatched to any gene: 7. The CDR3 is made up of 17 amino acids. Germline V gives CDR1 SGHAT, CDR2 FQNNGV. The chain couples TRBV11-2 to TRBJ2-7, with TRBD2 matching 14 bases. Sequenced sample: PBMCs or T cells enriched from blood (not recorded which). This clonotype originated in a woman aged 50 to 60 who had recovered from COVID-19. The CDR3 is CASRPGLAGGPSYEQYF. CDR3 coding DNA: TGTGCCAGCAGACCCGGACTAGCGGGAGGTCCCTCCTACGAGCAGTACTTC.